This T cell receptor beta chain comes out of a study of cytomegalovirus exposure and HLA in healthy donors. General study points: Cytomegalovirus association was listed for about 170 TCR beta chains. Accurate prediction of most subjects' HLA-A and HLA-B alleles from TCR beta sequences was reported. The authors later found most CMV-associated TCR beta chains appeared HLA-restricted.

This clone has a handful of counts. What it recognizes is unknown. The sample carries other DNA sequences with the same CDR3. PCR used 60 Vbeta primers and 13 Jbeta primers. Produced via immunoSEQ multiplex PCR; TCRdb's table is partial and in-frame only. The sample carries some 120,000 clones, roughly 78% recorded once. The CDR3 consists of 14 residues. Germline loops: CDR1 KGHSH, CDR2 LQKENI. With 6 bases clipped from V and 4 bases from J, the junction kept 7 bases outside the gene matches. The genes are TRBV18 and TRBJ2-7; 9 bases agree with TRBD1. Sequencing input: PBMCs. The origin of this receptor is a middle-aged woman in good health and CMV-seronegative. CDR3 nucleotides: TGTGCCAGCTCCCCCGGGACAGGGCCATACGAGCAGTACTTC. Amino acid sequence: CASSPGTGPYEQYF. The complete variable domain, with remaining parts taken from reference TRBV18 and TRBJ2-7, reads NAGVMQNPRHLVRRRGQEARLRCSPMKGHSHVYWYRQLPEEGLKFMVYLQKENIIDESGMPKERFSAEFPKEGPSILRIQQVVRGDSAAYFCASSPGTGPYEQYFGPGTRLTVT.